The T cell receptor beta chain described here comes from a study of post-analysis software for immune sequencing data. Across the whole study: The disease courses covered relapsing-remitting, secondary progressive and progressive-relapsing multiple sclerosis.

Study-wide results and limits: Five TRBV segments occurring more often in patients than controls included TRBV5-6, TRBV5-1 and TRBV20-1. Strong co-clustering by F measure was evident for samples that had been prepared in the same batch. Significantly lower normalized Chao1 diversity was found in patients with multiple sclerosis relative to controls.

Note on this clonotype: Its specificity is not known.

The CDR3 covers 14 residues. Looked up from germline, CDR1 is SNHLY and CDR2 is FYNNEI. Trimming cost V 6 bases and J 3 bases; bases outside gene matches: 8. TCR beta libraries were prepared from cDNA with unique molecular identifiers. The T cell input of about 0.9 to 10 million gave about 500,000 cDNA molecules. TCRdb reprocessed the PCR reads with MiXCR, giving one entry per CDR3 protein. The sample lists hundreds of thousands of distinct CDR3 sequences, more than 50% occurring once. The sequencing input was blood. The chain carries TRBV2 and TRBJ2-7; 7 bases agree with TRBD2. This clonotype originated in a girl aged 2-10 years with multiple sclerosis. CDR3 sequence: CASREGGRSYEQYF. DNA of the CDR3: TGTGCCAGCAGGGAGGGCGGGAGAAGCTACGAGCAGTACTTC.